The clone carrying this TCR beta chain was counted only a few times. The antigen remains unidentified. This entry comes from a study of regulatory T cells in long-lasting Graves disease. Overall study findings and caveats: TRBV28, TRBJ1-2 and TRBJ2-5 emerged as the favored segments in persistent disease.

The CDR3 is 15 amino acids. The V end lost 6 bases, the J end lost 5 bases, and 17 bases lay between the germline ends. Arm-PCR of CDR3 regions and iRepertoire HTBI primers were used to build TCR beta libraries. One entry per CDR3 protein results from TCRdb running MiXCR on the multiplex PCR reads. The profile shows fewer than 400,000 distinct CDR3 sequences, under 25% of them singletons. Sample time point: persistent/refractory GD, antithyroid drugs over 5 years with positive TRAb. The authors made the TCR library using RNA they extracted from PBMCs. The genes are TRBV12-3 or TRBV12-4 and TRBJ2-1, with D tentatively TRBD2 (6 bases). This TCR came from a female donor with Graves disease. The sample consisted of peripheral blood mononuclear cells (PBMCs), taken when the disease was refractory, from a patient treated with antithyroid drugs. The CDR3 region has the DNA TGTGCCAGCAGGGAACAGGTCGGCGGGGACAATGAGCAGTTCTTC. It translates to CASREQVGGDNEQFF.